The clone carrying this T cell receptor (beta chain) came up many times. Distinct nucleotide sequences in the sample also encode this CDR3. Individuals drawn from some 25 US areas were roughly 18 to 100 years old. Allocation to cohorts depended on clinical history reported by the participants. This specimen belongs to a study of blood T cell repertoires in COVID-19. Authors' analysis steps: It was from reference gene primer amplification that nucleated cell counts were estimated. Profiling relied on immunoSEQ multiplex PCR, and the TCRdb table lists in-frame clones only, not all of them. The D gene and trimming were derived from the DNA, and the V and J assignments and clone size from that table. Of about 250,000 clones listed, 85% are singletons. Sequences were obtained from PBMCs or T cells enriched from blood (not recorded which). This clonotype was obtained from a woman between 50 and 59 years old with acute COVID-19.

Here the CDR3 reads CASSYSRTGNQPQHF. CDR3 in DNA: TGTGCCAGCAGTTACTCGAGGACAGGGAATCAGCCCCAGCATTTT. This chain links TRBV6-5 with TRBJ1-5; 8 bases line up with TRBD1. Germline V lookup: CDR1 MNHEY, CDR2 SVGAGI. The CDR3 consists of 15 residues. V lost 0 bases, J lost 4 bases, and 2 bases stayed unmatched.